This entry features one T cell receptor beta chain sequence. Its antigen is not identified. This sample includes further DNA sequences coding for the same CDR3. The data stem from a study of beta chain features in type 1 diabetes. Isolated RNA was reverse transcribed in full, so expressed TCRB transcripts were sequenced. Clones were sequenced by immunoSEQ multiplex PCR, and TCRdb holds only the in-frame ones, with some missing. The table includes hundreds of thousands of clones, roughly 12% detected once. The CDR3 sequence is 13 residues long. Trimming removed 5 bases from V and 0 bases from J, with 7 bases in between. Germline assignment: CDR1 MDHEN and CDR2 SYDVKM. One heparinised draw of blood, averaging approximately 110 mL, came from each donor. In all sorted populations, purity surpassed 95%. Overall study findings and caveats: A moderate, significant TCRB CDR3 shortening appeared in type 1 diabetes across four CD4+ subsets.

The sequence derives from a man aged 18 to 29 in good health. V usage is TRBV28 and J usage is TRBJ1-1; D is unresolved. Sequenced sample: naive CD4+ T cells from blood. The CDR3 loop reads CASSPPVNTEAFF. DNA for the CDR3: TGTGCCAGCAGTCCTCCCGTGAACACTGAAGCTTTCTTT.